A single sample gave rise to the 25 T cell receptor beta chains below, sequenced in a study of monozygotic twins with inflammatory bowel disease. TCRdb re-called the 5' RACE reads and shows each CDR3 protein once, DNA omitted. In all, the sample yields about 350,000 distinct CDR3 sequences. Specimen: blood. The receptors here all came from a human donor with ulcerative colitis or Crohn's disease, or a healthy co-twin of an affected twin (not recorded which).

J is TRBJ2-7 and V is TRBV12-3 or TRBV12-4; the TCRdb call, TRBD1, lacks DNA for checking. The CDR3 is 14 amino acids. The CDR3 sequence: CASSFGAGTYEQYF.

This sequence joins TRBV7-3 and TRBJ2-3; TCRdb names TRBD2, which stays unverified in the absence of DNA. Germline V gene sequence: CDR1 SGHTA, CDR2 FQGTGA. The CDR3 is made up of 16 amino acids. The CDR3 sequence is CASSPVAGVRSDTQYF.

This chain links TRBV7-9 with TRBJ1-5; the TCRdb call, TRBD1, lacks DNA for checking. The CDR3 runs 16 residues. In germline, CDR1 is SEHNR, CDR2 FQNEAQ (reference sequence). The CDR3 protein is CASSLEGTGSNQPQHF.

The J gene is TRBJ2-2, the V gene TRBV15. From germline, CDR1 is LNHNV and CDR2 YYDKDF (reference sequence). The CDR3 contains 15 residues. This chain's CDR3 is CATSRDLKPTGELFF.

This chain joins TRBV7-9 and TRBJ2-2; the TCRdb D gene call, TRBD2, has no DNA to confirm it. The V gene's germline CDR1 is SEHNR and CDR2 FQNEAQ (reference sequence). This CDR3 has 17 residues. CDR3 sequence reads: CASSSFTGLQNTGELFF.

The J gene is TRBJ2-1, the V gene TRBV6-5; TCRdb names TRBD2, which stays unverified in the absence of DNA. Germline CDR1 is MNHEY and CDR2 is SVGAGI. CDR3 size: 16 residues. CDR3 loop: CASSSTSGISYNEQFF.

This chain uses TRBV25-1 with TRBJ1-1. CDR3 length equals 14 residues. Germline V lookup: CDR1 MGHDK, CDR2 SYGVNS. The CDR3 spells CASRWGGDITEAFF.

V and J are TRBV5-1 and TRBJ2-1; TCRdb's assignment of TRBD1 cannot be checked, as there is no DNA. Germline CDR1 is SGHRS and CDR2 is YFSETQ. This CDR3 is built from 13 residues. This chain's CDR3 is CASSLVVDREQFF. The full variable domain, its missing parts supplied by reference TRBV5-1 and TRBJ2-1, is KAGVTQTPRYLIKTRGQQVTLSCSPISGHRSVSWYQQTPGQGLQFLFEYFSETQRNKGNFPGRFSGRQFSNSRSEMNVSTLELGDSALYLCASSLVVDREQFFGPGTRLTVL.

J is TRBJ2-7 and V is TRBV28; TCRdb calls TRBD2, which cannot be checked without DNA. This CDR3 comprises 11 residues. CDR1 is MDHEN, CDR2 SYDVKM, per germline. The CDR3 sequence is CASYPPPRQYF.

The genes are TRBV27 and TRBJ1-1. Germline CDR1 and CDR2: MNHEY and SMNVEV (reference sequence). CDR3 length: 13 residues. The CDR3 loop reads CASRFIMNTEAFF.

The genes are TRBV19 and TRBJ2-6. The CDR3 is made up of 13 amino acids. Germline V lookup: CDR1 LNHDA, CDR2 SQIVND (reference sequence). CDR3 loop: CASRVRGANVLTF.

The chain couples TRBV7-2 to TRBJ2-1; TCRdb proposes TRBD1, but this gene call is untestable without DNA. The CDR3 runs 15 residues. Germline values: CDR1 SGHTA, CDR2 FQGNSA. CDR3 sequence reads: CASSPGQGASNEQFF.

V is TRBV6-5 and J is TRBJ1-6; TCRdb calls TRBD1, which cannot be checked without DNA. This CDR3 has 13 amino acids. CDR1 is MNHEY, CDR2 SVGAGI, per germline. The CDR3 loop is CASSPRDNSPLHF.

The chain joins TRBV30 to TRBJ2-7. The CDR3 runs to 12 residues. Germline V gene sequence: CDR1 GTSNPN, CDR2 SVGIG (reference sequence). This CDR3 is CAWSVQHYEQYF.

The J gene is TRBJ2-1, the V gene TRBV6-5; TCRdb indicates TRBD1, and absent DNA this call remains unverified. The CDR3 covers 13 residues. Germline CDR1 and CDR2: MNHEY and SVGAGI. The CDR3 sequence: CASRKTGGNEQFF.

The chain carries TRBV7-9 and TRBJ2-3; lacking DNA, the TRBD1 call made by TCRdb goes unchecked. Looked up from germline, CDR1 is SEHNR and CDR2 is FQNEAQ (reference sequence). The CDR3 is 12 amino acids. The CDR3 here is CASSQGGLAQYF.

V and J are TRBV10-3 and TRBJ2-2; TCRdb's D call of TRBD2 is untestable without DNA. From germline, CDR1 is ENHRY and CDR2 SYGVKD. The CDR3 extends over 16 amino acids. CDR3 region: CAISTRRGGDTGELFF.

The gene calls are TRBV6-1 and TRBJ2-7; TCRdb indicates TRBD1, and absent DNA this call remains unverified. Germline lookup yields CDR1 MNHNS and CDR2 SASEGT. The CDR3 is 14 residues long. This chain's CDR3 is CASSGGTGGYEQYF.

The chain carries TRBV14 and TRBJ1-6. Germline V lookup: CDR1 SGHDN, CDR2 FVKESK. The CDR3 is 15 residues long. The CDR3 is CASSIAQGRHSPLHF.

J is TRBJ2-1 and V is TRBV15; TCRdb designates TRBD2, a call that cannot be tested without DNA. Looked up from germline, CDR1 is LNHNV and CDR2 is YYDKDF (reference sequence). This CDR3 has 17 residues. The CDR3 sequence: CATSRKTGTTSYNEQFF.

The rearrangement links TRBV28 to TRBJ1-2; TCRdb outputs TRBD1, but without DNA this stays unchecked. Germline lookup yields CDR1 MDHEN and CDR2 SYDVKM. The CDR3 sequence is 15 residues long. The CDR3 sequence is CASSLGQGISYGYTF.

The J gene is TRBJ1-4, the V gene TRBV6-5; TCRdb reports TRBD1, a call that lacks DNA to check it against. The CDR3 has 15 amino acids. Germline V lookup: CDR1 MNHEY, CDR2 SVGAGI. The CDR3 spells CASSYGDRDFEKLFF.

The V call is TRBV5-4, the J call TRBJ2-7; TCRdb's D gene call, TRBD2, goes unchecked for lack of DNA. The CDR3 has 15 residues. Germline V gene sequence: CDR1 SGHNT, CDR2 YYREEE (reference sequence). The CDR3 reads CASSKDLPPEYEQYF.

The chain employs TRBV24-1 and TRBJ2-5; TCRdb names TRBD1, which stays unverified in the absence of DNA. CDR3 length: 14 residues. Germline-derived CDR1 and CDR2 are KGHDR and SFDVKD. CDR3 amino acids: CATSDFTRGETQYF.

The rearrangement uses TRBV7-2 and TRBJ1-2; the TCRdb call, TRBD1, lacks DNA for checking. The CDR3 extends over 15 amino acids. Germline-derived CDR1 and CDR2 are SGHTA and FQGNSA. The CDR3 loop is CASSLGSGTGAGYTF.